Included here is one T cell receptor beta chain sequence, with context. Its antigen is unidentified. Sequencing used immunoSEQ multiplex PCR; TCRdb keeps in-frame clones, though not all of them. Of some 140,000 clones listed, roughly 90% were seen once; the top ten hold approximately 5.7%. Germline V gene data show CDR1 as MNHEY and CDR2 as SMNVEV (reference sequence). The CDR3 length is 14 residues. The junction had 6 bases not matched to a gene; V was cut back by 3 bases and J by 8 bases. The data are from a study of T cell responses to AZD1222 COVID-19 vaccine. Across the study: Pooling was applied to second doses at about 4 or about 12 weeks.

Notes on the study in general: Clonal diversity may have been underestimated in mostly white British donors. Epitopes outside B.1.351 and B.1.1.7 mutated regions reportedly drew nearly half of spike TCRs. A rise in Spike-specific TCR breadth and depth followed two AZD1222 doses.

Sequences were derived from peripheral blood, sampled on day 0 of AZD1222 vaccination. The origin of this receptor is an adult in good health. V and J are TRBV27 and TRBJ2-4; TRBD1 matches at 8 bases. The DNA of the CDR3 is TGTGCCAGCAGTTTGGGACAGGCTAAAGACATTCAGTACTTC. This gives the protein CASSLGQAKDIQYF.